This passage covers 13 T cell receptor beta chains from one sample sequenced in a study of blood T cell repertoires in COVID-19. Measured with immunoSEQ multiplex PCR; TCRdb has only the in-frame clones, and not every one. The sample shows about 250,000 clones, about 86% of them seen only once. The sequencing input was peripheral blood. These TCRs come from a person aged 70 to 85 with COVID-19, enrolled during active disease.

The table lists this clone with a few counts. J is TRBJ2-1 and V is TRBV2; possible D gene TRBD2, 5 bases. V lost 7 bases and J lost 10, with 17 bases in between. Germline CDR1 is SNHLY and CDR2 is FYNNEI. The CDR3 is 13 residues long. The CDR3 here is CASNKDWAGEQFF. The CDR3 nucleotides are TGTGCCAGCAATAAGGACTGGGCTGGAGAGCAGTTCTTC.

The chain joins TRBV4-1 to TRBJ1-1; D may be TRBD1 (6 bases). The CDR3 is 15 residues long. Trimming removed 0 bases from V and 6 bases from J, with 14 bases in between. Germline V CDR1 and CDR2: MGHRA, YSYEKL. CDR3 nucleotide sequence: TGCGCCAGCAGCCAAGATAGGTACAGGGTCCCTGAAGCTTTCTTT. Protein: CASSQDRYRVPEAFF.

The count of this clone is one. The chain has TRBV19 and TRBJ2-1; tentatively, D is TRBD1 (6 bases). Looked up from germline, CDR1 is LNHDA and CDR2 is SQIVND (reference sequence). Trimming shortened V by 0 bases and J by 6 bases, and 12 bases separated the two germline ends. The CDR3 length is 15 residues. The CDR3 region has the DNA TGTGCCAGTAGTATAGAAGACAGGAGTCTCAATGAGCAGTTCTTC. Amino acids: CASSIEDRSLNEQFF.

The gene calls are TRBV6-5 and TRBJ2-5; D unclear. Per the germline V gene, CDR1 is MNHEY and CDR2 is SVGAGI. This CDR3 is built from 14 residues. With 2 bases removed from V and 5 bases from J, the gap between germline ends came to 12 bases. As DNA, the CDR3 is TGTGCCAGCAGTTACGGGCAGGTTCTGGAGACCCAGTACTTC. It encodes CASSYGQVLETQYF.

This chain's CDR3 is CASSTQRQSNYGYTF. As DNA, the CDR3 is TGTGCCAGCAGCACACAGAGACAGAGTAACTATGGCTACACCTTC. The gene calls are TRBV5-4 and TRBJ1-2; tentatively, D is TRBD1 (5 bases). V was trimmed by 4 bases and J by 1 base, leaving 14 bases between them. The CDR3 is 15 amino acids. The germline CDR1 and CDR2 sequences are SGHNT and YYREEE (reference sequence).

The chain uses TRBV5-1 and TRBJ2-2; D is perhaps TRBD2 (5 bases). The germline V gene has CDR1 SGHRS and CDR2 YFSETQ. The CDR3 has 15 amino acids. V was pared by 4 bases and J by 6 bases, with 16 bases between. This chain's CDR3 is CASSRAVASAGELFF. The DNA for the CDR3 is TGCGCCAGCAGCCGGGCGGTAGCGAGTGCCGGGGAGCTGTTTTTT.

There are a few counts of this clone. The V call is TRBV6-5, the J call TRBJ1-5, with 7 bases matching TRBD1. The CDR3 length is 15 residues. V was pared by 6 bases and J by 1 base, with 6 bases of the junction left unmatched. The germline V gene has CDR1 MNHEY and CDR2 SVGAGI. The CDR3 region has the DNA TGTGCCAGCAGGCGGGTGGGACAGAGCAATCAGCCCCAGCATTTT. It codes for CASRRVGQSNQPQHF.

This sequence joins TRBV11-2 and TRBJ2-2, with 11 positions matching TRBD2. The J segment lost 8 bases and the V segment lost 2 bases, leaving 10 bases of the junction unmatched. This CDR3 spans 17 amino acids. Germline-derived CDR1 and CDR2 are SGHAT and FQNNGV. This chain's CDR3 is CASSLSLASGRSGELFF. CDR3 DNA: TGTGCCAGCAGCTTATCATTGGCTAGCGGGAGGTCTGGGGAGCTGTTTTTT. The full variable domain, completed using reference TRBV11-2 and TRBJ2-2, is EAGVAQSPRYKIIEKRQSVAFWCNPISGHATLYWYQQILGQGPKLLIQFQNNGVVDDSQLPKDRFSAERLKGVDSTLKIQPAKLEDSAVYLCASSLSLASGRSGELFFGEGSRLTVL.

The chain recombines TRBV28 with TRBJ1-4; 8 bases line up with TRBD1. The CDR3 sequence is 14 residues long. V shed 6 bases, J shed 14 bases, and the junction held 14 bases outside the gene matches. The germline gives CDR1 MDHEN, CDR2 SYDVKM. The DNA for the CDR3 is TGTGCCAGCAGCCTCAGGGGGCATCGTTTAGTGCTGTTTTTT. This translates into CASSLRGHRLVLFF.

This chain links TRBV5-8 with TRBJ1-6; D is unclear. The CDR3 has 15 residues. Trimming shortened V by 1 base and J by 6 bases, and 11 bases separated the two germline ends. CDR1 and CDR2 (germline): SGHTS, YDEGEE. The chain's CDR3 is CASSLSISFNSPLHF. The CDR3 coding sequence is TGTGCCAGCAGCTTGTCCATCAGTTTTAATTCACCCCTCCACTTT.

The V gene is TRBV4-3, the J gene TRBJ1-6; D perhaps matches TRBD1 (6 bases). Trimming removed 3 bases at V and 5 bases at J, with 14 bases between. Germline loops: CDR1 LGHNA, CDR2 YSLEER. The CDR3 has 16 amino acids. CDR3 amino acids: CASSQAPRTDNSPLHF. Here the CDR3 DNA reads TGCGCCAGCAGCCAGGCGCCGAGGACAGATAATTCACCCCTCCACTTT.

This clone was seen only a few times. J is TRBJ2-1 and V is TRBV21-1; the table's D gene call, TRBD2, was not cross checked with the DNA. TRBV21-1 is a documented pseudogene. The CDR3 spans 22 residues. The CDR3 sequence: CASSKAPRTSGGPPPTYNEQFF. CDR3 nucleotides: TGTGCCAGCAGCAAAGCGCCGAGGACTAGCGGGGGGCCACCACCCACGTACAATGAGCAGTTCTTC.

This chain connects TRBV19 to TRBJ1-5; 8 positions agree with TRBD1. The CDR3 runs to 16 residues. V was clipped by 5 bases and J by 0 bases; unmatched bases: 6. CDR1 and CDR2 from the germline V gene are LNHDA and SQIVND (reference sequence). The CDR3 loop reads CASSRTGKYSNQPQHF. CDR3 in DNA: TGTGCCAGTAGTCGGACAGGGAAATATAGCAATCAGCCCCAGCATTTT.